In its sample, the clone carrying this T cell receptor beta chain was seen many times. This record comes from a study of spatial heterogeneity in lung cancer. Study information: Raw-read counts averaged over ten per unique TCR and UMI combination.

V was cut by 6 bases and J by 8 bases, with 22 bases left in between. The germline CDR1 and CDR2 sequences are DFQATT and SNEGSKA (reference sequence). The CDR3 has 14 amino acids. Each CDR3 protein gets one entry after TCRdb re-called the 5' RACE reads with MiXCR. The sample includes around 24,000 distinct CDR3 sequences, under 8% of them seen just once. Specified time point: sample taken at primary tumor resection. Sequencing of whole RNA from tumor, nontumor lung or frozen PBMC involved no sorting. Samples came from roughly 72 TRACERx patients with untreated early-stage lung cancer. The clonotype was recovered from a male donor with early-stage non-small cell lung cancer. The V gene is TRBV20-1, the J gene TRBJ1-2, with D possibly being TRBD1 (5 bases). Source: PBMCs, taken at surgery. The CDR3 region is CSALSTARVKGYTF. The CDR3 DNA is TGCAGTGCCCTGTCGACGGCCAGGGTAAAGGGCTACACCTTC.